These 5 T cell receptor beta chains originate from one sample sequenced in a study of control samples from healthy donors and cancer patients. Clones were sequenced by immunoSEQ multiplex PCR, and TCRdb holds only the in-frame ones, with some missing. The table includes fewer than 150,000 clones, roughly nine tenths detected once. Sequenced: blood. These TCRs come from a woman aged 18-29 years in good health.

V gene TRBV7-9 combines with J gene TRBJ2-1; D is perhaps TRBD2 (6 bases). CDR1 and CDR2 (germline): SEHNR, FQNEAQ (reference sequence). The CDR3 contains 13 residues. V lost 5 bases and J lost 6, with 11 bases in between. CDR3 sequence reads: CASSAGPANEQFF. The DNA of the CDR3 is TGTGCCAGCAGCGCGGGGCCGGCCAATGAGCAGTTCTTC.

The CDR3 sequence: CASSFVQGNEQFF. The CDR3 DNA follows: TGTGCCAGCAGCTTCGTACAGGGGAATGAGCAGTTCTTC. The J gene is TRBJ2-1, the V gene TRBV11-3; 7 bases line up with TRBD1. CDR3 size: 13 residues. The junction had 3 bases not matched to a gene; V was cut back by 3 bases and J by 7 bases. Germline V CDR1 and CDR2: SGHNT, YENEEA.

The CDR3 region is CASSVASGSAYSGANVLTF. The CDR3 nucleotides read TGTGCCAGCAGCGTAGCTTCGGGCAGCGCCTACTCTGGGGCCAACGTCCTGACTTTC. This sequence joins TRBV9 and TRBJ2-6, with D unresolved. V gave up 0 bases and J gave up 0 bases, with 16 bases separating them. Germline loops: CDR1 SGDLS, CDR2 YYNGEE. The CDR3 runs 19 residues.

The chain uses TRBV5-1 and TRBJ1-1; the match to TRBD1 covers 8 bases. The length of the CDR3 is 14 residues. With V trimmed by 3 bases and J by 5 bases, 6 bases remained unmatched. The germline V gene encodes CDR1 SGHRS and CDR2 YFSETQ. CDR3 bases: TGCGCCAGCAGCTCAGGGGGCGCGGGGACTGAAGCTTTCTTT. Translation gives CASSSGGAGTEAFF.

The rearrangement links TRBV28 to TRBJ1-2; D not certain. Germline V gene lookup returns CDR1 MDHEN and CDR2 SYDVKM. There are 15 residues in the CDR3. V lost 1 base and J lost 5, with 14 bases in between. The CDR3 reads CASSLSPSARYGYTF. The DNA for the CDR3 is TGTGCCAGCAGTTTATCCCCTTCCGCCCGGTATGGCTACACCTTC.